Listed below are T cell receptor beta chains from one sample, sequenced in a study of blood T cell repertoires in COVID-19. Sequencing was performed with immunoSEQ multiplex PCR; in TCRdb, only in-frame clones are kept and a portion is missing. Of about 200,000 clones in the sample, approximately 82% were seen once. The sample comprised peripheral blood. The receptors shown here come from a human donor with acute or convalescent COVID-19. The donor label of this sample is uncertain. The conserved cysteine and the conserved F or W are not part of the CDR3 here.

J gene	V gene	CDR3 protein
TRBJ1-1	TRBV7-9	ASSLAGEAGTEAF
TRBJ1-5	TRBV3-1/TRBV3-2	ASSQGPSGPQH
TRBJ1-6	TRBV12-3/TRBV12-4	ASSFGNSPLH
TRBJ2-4	TRBV7-2	ASSSNRGKKGIQY
TRBJ2-1	TRBV19	ASTPRAAAGTRLNEQF
TRBJ1-4	TRBV3-1/TRBV3-2	ASSQDNRESEKLF
TRBJ2-6	TRBV5-1	ASGQGTHSSGANVLT
TRBJ1-5	TRBV7-8	ASSLVGGVSNQPQH
TRBJ1-4	TRBV7-9	ASSGDTNNEKLF
TRBJ2-3	TRBV18	ATRGLLIGDTQY
TRBJ1-1	TRBV28	ASTSTGGNTEAF
TRBJ1-2	TRBV9	ASSRTGDNYGYT
TRBJ1-2	TRBV18	ASSPGTDYGYT
TRBJ1-1	TRBV12-2	ASRLATGGDTEAF
TRBJ1-4	TRBV25-1	ASRDTQDEKLF
TRBJ2-1	TRBV9	ASSVAGLAGGSDEQF
TRBJ1-2	TRBV27	ASSFRGSTTNYGYT
TRBJ1-5	TRBV6-6	ASSSGGNQPQH
TRBJ2-3	TRBV5-4	ASSLQGGGEDTQY
TRBJ2-2	TRBV7-8	ASSLVGAGVATGELF
TRBJ1-1	TRBV5-6	ASTPGQSNTEAF
TRBJ1-1	TRBV19	ASSISRGSTEAF
TRBJ1-2	TRBV19	ASSIREGFGYT
TRBJ1-2	TRBV19	ASSPRTGEGYT
TRBJ1-4	TRBV7-8	ASSLRDRTATNEKLF
TRBJ1-6	TRBV4-1	ASSQPDSENSPLH
TRBJ2-1	TRBV5-8	ASSLGTSSISYNEQF
TRBJ2-4	TRBV7-2	ASSSPGARVNIQY
TRBJ1-4	TRBV23-1	ASSQEGTANEKLF
TRBJ2-1	TRBV29-1	SVEDWARNNEQF
TRBJ2-1	TRBV27	ASRPGQSYNEQF
TRBJ2-3	TRBV7-3	ASSLARGRGTDTQY
TRBJ1-1	TRBV27	ASSTLGQGPMNTEAF
TRBJ1-1	TRBV28	ASSLGGSGNTEAF
TRBJ2-6	TRBV11-2	ASSLTGVTAGANVLT
TRBJ1-2	TRBV29-1	SVYDRANYGYT
TRBJ2-7	TRBV15	ATSGTWAKPQSYEQY
TRBJ1-6	TRBV28	ASSLAGNNSPLH
TRBJ1-5	TRBV28	ASSPRDRSNQPQH
TRBJ1-3	TRBV2	ASSAQGFPGNTIY
TRBJ2-5	TRBV5-1	ASSSKTGMMETQY
TRBJ2-4	TRBV5-1	ASMVRAGVRDIQY
TRBJ2-1	TRBV10-1	ASLRDSSGSNNEQF
TRBJ2-7	TRBV6-5	ASSSNRDGSYEQY
TRBJ1-4	TRBV25-1	ASSEVTGGWEKLF
TRBJ2-4	TRBV6-5	ASRSLVENIQY
TRBJ2-7	TRBV7-2	ASSLGVSRLYEQY
TRBJ2-1	TRBV7-8	ASSRGQGGNNEQF
TRBJ2-6	TRBV5-1	ASSWTGSGANVLT
TRBJ2-1	TRBV5-1	ASSGTSGSYNEQF
TRBJ2-7	TRBV27	ASRQGLAGPYEQY
TRBJ1-5	TRBV11-2	ASSLVPDQPQH
TRBJ1-4	TRBV7-9	ASSLAGGAGADNEKLF